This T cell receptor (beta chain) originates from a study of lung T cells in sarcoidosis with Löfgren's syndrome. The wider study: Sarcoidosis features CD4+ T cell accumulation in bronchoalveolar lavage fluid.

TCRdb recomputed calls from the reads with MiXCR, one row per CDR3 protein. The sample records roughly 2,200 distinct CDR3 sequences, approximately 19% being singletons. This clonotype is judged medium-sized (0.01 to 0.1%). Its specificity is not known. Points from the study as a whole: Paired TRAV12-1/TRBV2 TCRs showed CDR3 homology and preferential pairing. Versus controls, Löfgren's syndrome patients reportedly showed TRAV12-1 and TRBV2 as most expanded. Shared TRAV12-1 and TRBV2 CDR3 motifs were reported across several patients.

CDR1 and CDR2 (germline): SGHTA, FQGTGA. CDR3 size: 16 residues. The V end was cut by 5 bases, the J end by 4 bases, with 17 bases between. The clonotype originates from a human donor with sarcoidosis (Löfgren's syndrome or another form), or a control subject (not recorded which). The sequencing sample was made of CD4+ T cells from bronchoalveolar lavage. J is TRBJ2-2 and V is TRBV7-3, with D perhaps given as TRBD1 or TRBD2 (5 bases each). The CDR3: CASSVTRDGFTGELFF. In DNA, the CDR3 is TGTGCCAGCAGCGTTACCCGGGACGGGTTCACCGGGGAGCTGTTTTTT.